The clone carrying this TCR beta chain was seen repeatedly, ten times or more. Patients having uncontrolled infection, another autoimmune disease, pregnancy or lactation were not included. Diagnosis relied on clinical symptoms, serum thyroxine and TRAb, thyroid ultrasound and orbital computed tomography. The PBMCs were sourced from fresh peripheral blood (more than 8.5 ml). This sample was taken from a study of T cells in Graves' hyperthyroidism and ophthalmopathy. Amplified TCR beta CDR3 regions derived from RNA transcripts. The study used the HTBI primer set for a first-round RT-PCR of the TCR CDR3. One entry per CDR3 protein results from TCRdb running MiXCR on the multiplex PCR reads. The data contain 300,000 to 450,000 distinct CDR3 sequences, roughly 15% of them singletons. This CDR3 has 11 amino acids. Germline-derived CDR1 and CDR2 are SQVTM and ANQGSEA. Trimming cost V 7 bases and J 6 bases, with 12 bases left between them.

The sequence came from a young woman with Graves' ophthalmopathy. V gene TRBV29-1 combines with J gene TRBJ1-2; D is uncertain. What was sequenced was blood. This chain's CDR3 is CSATLRDGYTF. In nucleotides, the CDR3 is TGCAGCGCGACCCTAAGGGATGGCTACACCTTC.